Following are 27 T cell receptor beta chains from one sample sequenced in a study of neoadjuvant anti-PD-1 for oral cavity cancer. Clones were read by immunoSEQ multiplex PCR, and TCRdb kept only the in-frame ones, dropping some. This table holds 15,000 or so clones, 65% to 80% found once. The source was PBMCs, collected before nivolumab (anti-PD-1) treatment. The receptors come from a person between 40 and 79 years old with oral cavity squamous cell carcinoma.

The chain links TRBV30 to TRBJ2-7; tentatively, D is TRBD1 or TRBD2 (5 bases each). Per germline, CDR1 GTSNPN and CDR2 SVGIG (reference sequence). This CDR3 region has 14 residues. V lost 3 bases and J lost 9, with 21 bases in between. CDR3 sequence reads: CAWSSGTLRMRQYF. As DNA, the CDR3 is TGTGCCTGGAGCTCAGGGACCCTCCGAATGAGGCAGTACTTC.

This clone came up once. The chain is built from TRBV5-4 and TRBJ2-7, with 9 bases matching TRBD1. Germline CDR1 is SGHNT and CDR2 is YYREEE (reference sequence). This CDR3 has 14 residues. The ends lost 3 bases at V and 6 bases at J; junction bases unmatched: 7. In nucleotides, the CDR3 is TGTGCCAGCAGCTCCCGGGACAGGGTACGCGAGCAGTACTTC. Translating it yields CASSSRDRVREQYF.

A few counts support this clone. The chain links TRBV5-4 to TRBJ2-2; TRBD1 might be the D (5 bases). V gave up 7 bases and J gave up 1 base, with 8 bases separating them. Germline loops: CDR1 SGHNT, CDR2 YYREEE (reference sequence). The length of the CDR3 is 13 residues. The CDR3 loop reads CASSTGNTGELFF. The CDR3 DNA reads TGTGCCAGCTCCACAGGGAACACCGGGGAGCTGTTTTTT.

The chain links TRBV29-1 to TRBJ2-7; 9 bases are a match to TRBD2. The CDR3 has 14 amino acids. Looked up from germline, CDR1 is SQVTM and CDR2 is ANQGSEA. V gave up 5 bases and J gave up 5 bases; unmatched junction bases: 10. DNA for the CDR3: TGCAGCGTTTCAATTAGCGGGAGTTTCCACGAGCAGTACTTC. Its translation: CSVSISGSFHEQYF.

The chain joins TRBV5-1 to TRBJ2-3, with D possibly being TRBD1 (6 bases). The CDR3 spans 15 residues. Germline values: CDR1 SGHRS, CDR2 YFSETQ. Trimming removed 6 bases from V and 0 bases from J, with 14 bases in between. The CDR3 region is CASTVPTGSTDTQYF. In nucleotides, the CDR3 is TGCGCCAGCACCGTACCTACAGGGAGCACAGATACGCAGTATTTT.

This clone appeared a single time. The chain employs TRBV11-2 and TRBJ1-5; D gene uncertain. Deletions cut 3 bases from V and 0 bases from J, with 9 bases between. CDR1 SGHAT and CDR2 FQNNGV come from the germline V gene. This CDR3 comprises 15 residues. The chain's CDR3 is CASSFNKYSNQPQHF. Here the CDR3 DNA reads TGTGCCAGCAGCTTTAATAAGTATAGCAATCAGCCCCAGCATTTT.

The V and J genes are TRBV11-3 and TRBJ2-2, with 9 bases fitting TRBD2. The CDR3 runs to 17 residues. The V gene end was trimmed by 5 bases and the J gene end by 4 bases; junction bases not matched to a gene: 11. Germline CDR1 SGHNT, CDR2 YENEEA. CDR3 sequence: CASSRQVAGVATGELFF. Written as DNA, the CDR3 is TGTGCCAGCAGCCGCCAAGTAGCGGGAGTGGCCACCGGGGAGCTGTTTTTT.

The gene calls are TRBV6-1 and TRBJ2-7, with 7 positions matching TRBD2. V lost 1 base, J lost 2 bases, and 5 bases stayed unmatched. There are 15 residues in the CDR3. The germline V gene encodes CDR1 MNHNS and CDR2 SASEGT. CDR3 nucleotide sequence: TGTGCCAGCAGTGAAGGACCTAGCGGCACCTACGAGCAGTACTTC. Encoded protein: CASSEGPSGTYEQYF.

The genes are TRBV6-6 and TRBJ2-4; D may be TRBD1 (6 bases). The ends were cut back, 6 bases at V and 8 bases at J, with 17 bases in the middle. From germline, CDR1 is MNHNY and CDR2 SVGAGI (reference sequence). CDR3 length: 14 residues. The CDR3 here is CASSRGPDRYIQYF. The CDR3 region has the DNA TGTGCCAGCAGCCGAGGGCCGGACAGATACATTCAGTACTTC.

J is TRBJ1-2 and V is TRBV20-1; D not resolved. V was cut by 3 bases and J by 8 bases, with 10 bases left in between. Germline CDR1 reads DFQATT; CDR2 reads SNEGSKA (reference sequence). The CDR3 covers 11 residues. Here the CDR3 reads CSASGGRGYTF. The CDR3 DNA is TGCAGTGCTAGTGGAGGGAGAGGCTACACCTTC.

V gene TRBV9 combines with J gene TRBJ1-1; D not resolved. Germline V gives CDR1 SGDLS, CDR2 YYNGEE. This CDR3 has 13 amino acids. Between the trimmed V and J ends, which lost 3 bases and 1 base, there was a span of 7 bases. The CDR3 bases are TGTGCCAGCAGCGAAGCAGCGAACACTGAAGCTTTCTTT. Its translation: CASSEAANTEAFF.

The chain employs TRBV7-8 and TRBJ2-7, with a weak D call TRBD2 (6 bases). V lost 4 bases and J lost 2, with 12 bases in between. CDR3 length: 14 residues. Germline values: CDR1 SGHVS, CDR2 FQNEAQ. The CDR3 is CASSSWRGTYEQYF. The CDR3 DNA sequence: TGTGCCAGCAGCTCTTGGCGGGGAACCTACGAGCAGTACTTC.

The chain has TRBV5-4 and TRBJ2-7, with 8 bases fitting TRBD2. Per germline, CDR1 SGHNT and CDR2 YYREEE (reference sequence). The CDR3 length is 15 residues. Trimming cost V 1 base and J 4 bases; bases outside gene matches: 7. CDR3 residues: CASSLTASGSYEQYF. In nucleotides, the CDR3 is TGTGCCAGCAGCTTGACAGCTAGCGGGTCTTACGAGCAGTACTTC.

The CDR3 nucleotides read TGTGCCAGCAGCTTCAGGGCACAGGGAGTGAAGGGCTACACCTTC. Its translation is CASSFRAQGVKGYTF. The chain has TRBV7-8 and TRBJ1-2; D possibly corresponds to TRBD1 (6 bases). Germline V gene data show CDR1 as SGHVS and CDR2 as FQNEAQ. The V and J ends lost 3 bases and 8 bases respectively, with 19 bases between them. The CDR3 is made up of 15 amino acids.

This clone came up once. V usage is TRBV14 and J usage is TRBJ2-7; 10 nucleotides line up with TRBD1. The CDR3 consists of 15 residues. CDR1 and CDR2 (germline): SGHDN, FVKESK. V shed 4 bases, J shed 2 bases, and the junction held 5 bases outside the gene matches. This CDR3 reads CASSPRTGGTYEQYF. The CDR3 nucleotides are TGTGCCAGCAGCCCCCGGACAGGGGGTACCTACGAGCAGTACTTC.

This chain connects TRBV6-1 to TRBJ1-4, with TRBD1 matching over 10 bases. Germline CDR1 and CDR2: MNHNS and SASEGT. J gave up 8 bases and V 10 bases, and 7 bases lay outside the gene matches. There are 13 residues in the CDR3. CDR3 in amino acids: CATRTGGDEKLFF. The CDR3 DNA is TGTGCCACAAGGACAGGGGGAGACGAAAAACTGTTTTTT.

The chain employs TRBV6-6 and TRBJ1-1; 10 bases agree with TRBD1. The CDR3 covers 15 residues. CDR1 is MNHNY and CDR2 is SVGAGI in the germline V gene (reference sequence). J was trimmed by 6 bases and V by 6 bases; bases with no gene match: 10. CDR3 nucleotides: TGTGCCAGCAGCCCAAGACAGGGGGCGGGAGCTGAAGCTTTCTTT. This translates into CASSPRQGAGAEAFF.

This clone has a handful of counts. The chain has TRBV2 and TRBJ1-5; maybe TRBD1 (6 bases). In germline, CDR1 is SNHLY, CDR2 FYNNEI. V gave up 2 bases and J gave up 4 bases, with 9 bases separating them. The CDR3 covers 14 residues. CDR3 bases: TGTGCCAGCAGTGAATTCCAGGGGAATCAGCCCCAGCATTTT. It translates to CASSEFQGNQPQHF.

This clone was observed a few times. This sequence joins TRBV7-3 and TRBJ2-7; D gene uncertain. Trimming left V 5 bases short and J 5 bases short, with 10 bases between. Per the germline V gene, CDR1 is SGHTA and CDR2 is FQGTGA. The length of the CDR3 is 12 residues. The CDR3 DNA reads TGTGCCAGCAGCCCAGGTAACCACGAGCAGTACTTC. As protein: CASSPGNHEQYF. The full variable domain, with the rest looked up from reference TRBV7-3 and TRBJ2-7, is GAGVSQTPSNKVTEKGKYVELRCDPISGHTALYWYRQSLGQGPEFLIYFQGTGAADDSGLPNDRFFAVRPEGSVSTLKIQRTERGDSAVYLCASSPGNHEQYFGPGTRLTVT.

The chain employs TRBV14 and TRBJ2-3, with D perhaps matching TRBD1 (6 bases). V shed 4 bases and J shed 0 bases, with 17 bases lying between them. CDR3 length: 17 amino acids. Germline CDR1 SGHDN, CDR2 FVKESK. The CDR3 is CASSLPSGHPSTDTQYF. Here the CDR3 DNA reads TGTGCCAGCAGCCTTCCCTCGGGACACCCTAGCACAGATACGCAGTATTTT.

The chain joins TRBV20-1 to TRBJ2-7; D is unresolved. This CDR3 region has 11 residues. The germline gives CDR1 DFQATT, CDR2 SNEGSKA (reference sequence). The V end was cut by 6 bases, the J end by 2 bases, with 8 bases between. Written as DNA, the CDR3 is TGCAGTGCCCTCGACGCCTACGAGCAGTACTTC. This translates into CSALDAYEQYF.

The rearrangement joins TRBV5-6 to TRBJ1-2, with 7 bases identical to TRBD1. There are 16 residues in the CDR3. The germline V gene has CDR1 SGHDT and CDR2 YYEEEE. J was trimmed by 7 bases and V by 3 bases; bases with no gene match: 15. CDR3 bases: TGTGCCAGCAGCTGGGCTTCCGGGCACAGGGGAGCTGGCTACACCTTC. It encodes CASSWASGHRGAGYTF.

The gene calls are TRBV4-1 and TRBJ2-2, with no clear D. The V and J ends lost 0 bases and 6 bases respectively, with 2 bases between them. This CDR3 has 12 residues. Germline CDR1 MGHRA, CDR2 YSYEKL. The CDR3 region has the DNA TGCGCCAGCAGCCAAGAACCCGGGGAGCTGTTTTTT. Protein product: CASSQEPGELFF.

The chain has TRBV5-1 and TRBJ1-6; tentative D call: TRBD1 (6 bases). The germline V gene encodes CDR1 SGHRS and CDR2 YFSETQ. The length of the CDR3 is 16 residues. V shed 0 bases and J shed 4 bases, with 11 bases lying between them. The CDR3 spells CASSLAGGYYNSPLHF. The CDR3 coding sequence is TGCGCCAGCAGCTTGGCTGGGGGCTATTATAATTCACCCCTCCACTTT.

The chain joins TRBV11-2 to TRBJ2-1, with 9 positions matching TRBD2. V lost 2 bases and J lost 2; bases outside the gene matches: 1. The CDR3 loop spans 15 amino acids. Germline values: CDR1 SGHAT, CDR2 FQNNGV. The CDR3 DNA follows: TGTGCCAGCAGCTTACGCGGGAGGGCCTACAATGAGCAGTTCTTC. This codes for CASSLRGRAYNEQFF.

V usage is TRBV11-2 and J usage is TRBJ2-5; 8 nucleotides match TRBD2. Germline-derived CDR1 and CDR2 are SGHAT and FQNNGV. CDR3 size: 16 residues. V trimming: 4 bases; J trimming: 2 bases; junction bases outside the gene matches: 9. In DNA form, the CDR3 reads TGTGCCAGCAGCTCACCGGGACTAGGGGGACAAGAGACCCAGTACTTC. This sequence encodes CASSSPGLGGQETQYF.

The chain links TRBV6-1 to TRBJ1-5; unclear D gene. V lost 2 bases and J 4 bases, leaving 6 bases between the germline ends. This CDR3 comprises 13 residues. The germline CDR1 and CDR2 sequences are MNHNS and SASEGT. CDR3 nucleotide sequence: TGTGCCAGCAGTGAATTCTTTAATCAGCCCCAGCATTTT. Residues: CASSEFFNQPQHF.